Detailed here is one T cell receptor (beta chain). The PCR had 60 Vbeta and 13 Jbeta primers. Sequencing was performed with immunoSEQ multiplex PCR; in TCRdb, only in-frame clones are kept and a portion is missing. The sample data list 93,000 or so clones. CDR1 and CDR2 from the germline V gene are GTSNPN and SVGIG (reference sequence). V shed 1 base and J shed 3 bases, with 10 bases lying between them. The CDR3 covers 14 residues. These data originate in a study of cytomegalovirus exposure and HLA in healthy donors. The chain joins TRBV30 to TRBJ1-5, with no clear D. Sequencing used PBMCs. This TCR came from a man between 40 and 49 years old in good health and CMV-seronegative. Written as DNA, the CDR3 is TGTGCCTGGAGTGGACAAAACCCCAATCAGCCCCAGCATTTT. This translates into CAWSGQNPNQPQHF. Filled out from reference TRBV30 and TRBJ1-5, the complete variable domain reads SQTIHQWPATLVQPVGSPLSLECTVEGTSNPNLYWYRQAAGRGLQLLFYSVGIGQISSEVPQNLSASRPQDRQFILSSKKLLLSDSGFYLCAWSGQNPNQPQHFGDGTRLSIL.